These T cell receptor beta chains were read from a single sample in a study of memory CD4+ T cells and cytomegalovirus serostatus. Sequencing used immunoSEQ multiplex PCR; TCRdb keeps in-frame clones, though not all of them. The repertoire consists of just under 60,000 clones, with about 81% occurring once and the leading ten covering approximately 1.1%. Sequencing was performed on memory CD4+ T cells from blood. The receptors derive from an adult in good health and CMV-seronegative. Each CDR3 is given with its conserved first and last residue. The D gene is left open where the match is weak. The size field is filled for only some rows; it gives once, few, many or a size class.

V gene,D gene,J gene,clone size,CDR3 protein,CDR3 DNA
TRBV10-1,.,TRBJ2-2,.,CASSLELGELFF,TGCGCCAGCAGTCTAGAACTCGGGGAGCTGTTTTTT
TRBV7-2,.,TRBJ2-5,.,CASSTTTPGTQYF,TGTGCCAGCAGCACTACAACCCCAGGGACCCAGTACTTC
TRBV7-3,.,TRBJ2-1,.,CASSGRNNNEQFF,TGTGCCAGCAGCGGCCGAAACAACAATGAGCAGTTCTTC
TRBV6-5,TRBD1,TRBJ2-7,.,CASRDRASRWEQYF,TGTGCCAGCAGGGACAGGGCCTCAAGATGGGAGCAGTACTTC
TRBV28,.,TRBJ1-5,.,CASSFMSNQPQHF,TGTGCCAGCAGTTTTATGAGCAATCAGCCCCAGCATTTT
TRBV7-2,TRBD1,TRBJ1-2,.,CASSLDTRGRNGYTF,TGTGCCAGCAGCTTGGACACCAGGGGGAGAAATGGCTACACCTTC
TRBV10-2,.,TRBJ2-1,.,CASIGTFSSYNEQFF,TGCGCCAGCATTGGGACGTTCAGCTCCTACAATGAGCAGTTCTTC
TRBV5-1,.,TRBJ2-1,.,CASSFANEQFF,TGCGCCAGCAGCTTTGCAAATGAGCAGTTCTTC
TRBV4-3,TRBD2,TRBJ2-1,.,CASSQTSGAYNEQFF,TGCGCCAGCAGCCAGACTAGCGGGGCGTACAATGAGCAGTTCTTC
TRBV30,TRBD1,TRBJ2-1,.,CAWSVDRGFGSYNEQFF,TGTGCCTGGAGTGTCGACAGGGGGTTTGGCTCCTACAATGAGCAGTTCTTC
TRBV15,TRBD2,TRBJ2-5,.,CATSRDLGGETQYF,TGTGCCACCAGCAGAGATTTGGGAGGGGAGACCCAGTACTTC
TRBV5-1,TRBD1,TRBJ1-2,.,CASSLAGTGVYGYTF,TGCGCCAGCAGCTTGGCTGGGACAGGCGTCTATGGCTACACCTTC
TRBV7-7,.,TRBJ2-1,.,CASSLGLLSYNEQFF,TGTGCTAGCAGCTTAGGGCTCCTCTCCTACAATGAGCAGTTCTTC
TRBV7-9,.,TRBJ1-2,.,CASSSTGRVYGYTF,TGTGCCAGCAGCTCAACCGGGAGAGTCTATGGCTACACCTTC
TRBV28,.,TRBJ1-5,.,CASSDPPQPQHF,TGTGCCAGCAGTGACCCCCCTCAGCCCCAGCATTTT
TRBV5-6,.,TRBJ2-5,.,CASSSGETQYF,TGTGCCAGCAGCTCTGGGGAGACCCAGTACTTC
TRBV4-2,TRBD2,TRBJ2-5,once,CASSQEKLAGAETQYF,TGTGCCAGCAGCCAAGAGAAGCTAGCGGGAGCAGAGACCCAGTACTTC